Listed here are 27 T cell receptor beta chains from one sample, sequenced in a study of blood T cells in healthy people across ages. Primed by a sample-barcoded 5' primer and a J-beta primer mix, a second PCR proceeded for roughly 6 to 12 cycles. MiXCR, applied by TCRdb to the 5' RACE reads, yields one record per CDR3 protein. The sample shows over 600,000 distinct CDR3 sequences, around 50% of them seen only once. The sequencing sample was made of blood. Every receptor here comes from a man older than 75 in good health.

The genes are TRBV4-2 and TRBJ1-1, with D possibly matching TRBD1 (6 bases). Trimming left V 4 bases short and J 1 base short, with 13 bases between. CDR3 length equals 15 residues. Germline CDR1 reads LGHNA; CDR2 reads YNFKEQ. The CDR3 DNA follows: TGTGCCAGCAGCCCTTTTGGGGGCCCGAACACTGAAGCTTTCTTT. Amino acid sequence: CASSPFGGPNTEAFF.

This clonotype was counted once. V and J are TRBV27 and TRBJ2-1; TRBD2 might be the D (6 bases). The germline V gene has CDR1 MNHEY and CDR2 SMNVEV (reference sequence). V was pared by 3 bases and J by 4 bases, with 16 bases between. This CDR3 comprises 16 residues. The CDR3 is CASSLGPGTLYNEQFF. The DNA of the CDR3 is TGTGCCAGCAGTTTGGGGCCAGGGACTCTTTACAATGAGCAGTTCTTC.

This sequence joins TRBV20-1 and TRBJ2-1; TRBD2 aligns across 8 bases. V shed 3 bases and J 5 bases; nucleotides not matched to a gene: 9. The germline V gene has CDR1 DFQATT and CDR2 SNEGSKA (reference sequence). This CDR3 contains 15 residues. In DNA, the CDR3 is TGCAGTGCTAGTAGCGGGACAATTGACAACAATGAGCAGTTCTTC. Residues: CSASSGTIDNNEQFF.

This clonotype was detected only a few times. This clone may be a read error of a much larger clone one base away. The V gene is TRBV6-6, the J gene TRBJ2-5; the D is unclear. V gave up 0 bases and J gave up 5 bases, with 16 bases separating them. The CDR3 sequence is 16 residues long. Germline-derived CDR1 and CDR2 are MNHNY and SVGAGI (reference sequence). The CDR3 region is CASSYSIVLPQETQYF. The CDR3 nucleotides read TGTGCCAGCAGTTACTCGATTGTACTGCCCCAGGAGACCCAGTACTTC.

This clonotype has a handful of counts. V and J are TRBV7-9 and TRBJ2-7, with 8 bases aligning to TRBD1. V dropped 7 bases and J dropped 4; count of bases not matched to a gene: 12. Per germline, CDR1 SEHNR and CDR2 FQNEAQ (reference sequence). This CDR3 spans 15 amino acids. The CDR3, as DNA: TGTGCCAGCACTAATAGACAGGGGACGAGGTACGAGCAGTACTTC. Protein product: CASTNRQGTRYEQYF.

V gene TRBV25-1 combines with J gene TRBJ1-2, with TRBD1 as a possible D gene (5 bases). The CDR3 covers 16 residues. Germline V gives CDR1 MGHDK, CDR2 SYGVNS. Trimming left V 2 bases short and J 0 bases short, with 13 bases between. The CDR3 here is CASSETGTLANYGYTF. The CDR3, as DNA: TGTGCCAGCAGTGAAACTGGGACTCTAGCTAACTATGGCTACACCTTC.

This clonotype was seen a single time. One end of the junction varies from germline; a read error may be responsible. The V call is TRBV10-3, the J call TRBJ2-7; 7 positions match TRBD2. The germline CDR1 and CDR2 sequences are ENHRY and SYGVKD. The CDR3 loop spans 13 amino acids. The CDR3 loop reads CAFSGGGADEQYF. The CDR3 nucleotides read TGTGCCTTCAGTGGGGGGGGAGCAGACGAGCAGTACTTC.

This clonotype was observed at least ten times. The rearrangement uses TRBV18 and TRBJ2-5, with unresolved D. The V end lost 4 bases, the J end lost 2 bases, and 5 bases lay between the germline ends. CDR1 is KGHSH, CDR2 LQKENI, per germline. The CDR3 has 12 amino acids. CDR3 sequence (DNA): TGTGCCAGCTCACAGCCTCAAGAGACCCAGTACTTC. It encodes CASSQPQETQYF. Together with reference TRBV18 and TRBJ2-5, the CDR3 gives the full variable domain: NAGVMQNPRHLVRRRGQEARLRCSPMKGHSHVYWYRQLPEEGLKFMVYLQKENIIDESGMPKERFSAEFPKEGPSILRIQQVVRGDSAAYFCASSQPQETQYFGPGTRLLVL.

This clonotype was seen a few times. V and J are TRBV15 and TRBJ2-4; D gene uncertain. V shed 5 bases and J shed 0 bases, with 11 bases lying between them. Germline V gene lookup returns CDR1 LNHNV and CDR2 YYDKDF (reference sequence). The CDR3 is 15 amino acids. The CDR3: CATSDLGLAKNIQYF. The CDR3 DNA follows: TGTGCCACCAGCGATCTGGGCCTAGCCAAAAACATTCAGTACTTC.

The rearrangement joins TRBV6-5 to TRBJ1-3, with D maybe TRBD1 (5 bases). The CDR3 spans 14 residues. CDR1 is MNHEY and CDR2 is SVGAGI in the germline V gene. V was cut by 0 bases and J by 4 bases, with 7 bases left in between. CDR3 coding DNA: TGTGCCAGCAGTTACTCGGCAGGGGGAAACACCATATATTTT. Amino acids: CASSYSAGGNTIYF.

This clonotype was counted many times. The V call is TRBV5-1, the J call TRBJ2-7; no reliable D call. V shed 0 bases and J shed 3 bases, with 16 bases lying between them. Germline lookup yields CDR1 SGHRS and CDR2 YFSETQ. The CDR3 sequence is 16 residues long. CDR3 sequence (DNA): TGCGCCAGCAGCTTGGGCGGCAGCATGCAGCACTACGAGCAGTACTTC. Translated, it gives CASSLGGSMQHYEQYF.

The chain has TRBV27 and TRBJ2-7, with no clear D. Trimming took 5 bases from V and 6 from J, leaving 11 bases between them. This CDR3 is built from 12 residues. From germline, CDR1 is MNHEY and CDR2 SMNVEV (reference sequence). CDR3 loop: CASSGVGGEQYF. CDR3 in DNA: TGTGCCAGCAGTGGTGTCGGCGGCGAGCAGTACTTC.

The chain combines TRBV20-1 with TRBJ2-7, with 7 bases lining up with TRBD2. CDR3 length equals 15 residues. Germline V gene lookup returns CDR1 DFQATT and CDR2 SNEGSKA (reference sequence). V lost 4 bases and J lost 7; bases outside the gene matches: 16. The CDR3 DNA is TGCAGTGCTATCCGGGGTGTCGGGGAGGGCTGGGAGCAGTACTTC. Protein: CSAIRGVGEGWEQYF.

In this sample, this clonotype turned up a few times. The rearrangement links TRBV3-1 to TRBJ2-2; the match to TRBD2 covers 10 bases. Germline-derived CDR1 and CDR2 are LGHDT and YNNKEL (reference sequence). With V trimmed by 6 bases and J by 7 bases, 11 bases remained unmatched. The CDR3 runs to 16 residues. The CDR3 bases are TGTGCCAGCAGTCGGACTAGCGGTACTAGAGGCGGGGAGCTGTTTTTT. Translation gives CASSRTSGTRGGELFF.

The sample holds a few counts of this clonotype. This chain uses TRBV7-3 with TRBJ2-3; 7 bases fit TRBD2. The V gene's germline CDR1 is SGHTA and CDR2 FQGTGA. V gave up 4 bases and J gave up 3 bases; unmatched junction bases: 10. This CDR3 is 16 amino acids long. The CDR3 region has the DNA TGTGCCAGCAGCTCCATAGCGGGTGGTGGGACAGATACGCAGTATTTT. This sequence encodes CASSSIAGGGTDTQYF.

The J gene is TRBJ2-4, the V gene TRBV12-3 or TRBV12-4, with 7 bases matching TRBD1. V dropped 1 base and J dropped 1; count of bases not matched to a gene: 16. This CDR3 has 20 amino acids. The CDR3 loop reads CASSLGRRGLAKVAKNIQYF. As DNA, the CDR3 is TGTGCCAGCAGTTTAGGTCGCAGGGGGTTGGCAAAAGTGGCCAAAAACATTCAGTACTTC.

The chain links TRBV7-9 to TRBJ2-1, with 10 bases that match TRBD2. The germline gives CDR1 SEHNR, CDR2 FQNEAQ (reference sequence). This CDR3 region has 16 residues. After removal of 0 bases from V and 6 bases from J, the junction contained 5 bases not matched to a gene. The CDR3 DNA reads TGTGCCAGCAGCTTAGCCCTAGCGGGAGATCGCAATGAGCAGTTCTTC. Protein product: CASSLALAGDRNEQFF.

This clonotype was detected only a few times. V is TRBV12-3 or TRBV12-4 and J is TRBJ2-5, with TRBD2 matching 8 bases. Germline trimming cut 3 bases from V and 4 bases from J; bases unmatched to any gene: 7. The CDR3 runs to 15 residues. CDR3 region: CASSFQAGASETQYF. The CDR3 nucleotides are TGTGCCAGCAGTTTTCAAGCGGGAGCATCAGAGACCCAGTACTTC.

V and J are TRBV28 and TRBJ2-7; TRBD1 agrees at 9 bases. Trimming cost V 5 bases and J 6 bases; bases outside gene matches: 8. There are 14 residues in the CDR3. Germline loops: CDR1 MDHEN, CDR2 SYDVKM. CDR3 bases: TGTGCCAGCAGTAGACCGGGACAGGGAGTCGAGCAGTACTTC. Protein sequence: CASSRPGQGVEQYF.

In its sample, this clonotype was seen a few times. The gene calls are TRBV12-3 or TRBV12-4 and TRBJ2-7, with D possibly TRBD2 on 5 matching bases. The V end was cut by 2 bases, the J end by 6 bases, with 11 bases between. The length of the CDR3 is 13 residues. DNA of the CDR3: TGTGCCAGCAGTTTATTGTCCGGGATCGAGCAGTACTTC. Amino acids: CASSLLSGIEQYF.

This chain links TRBV7-2 with TRBJ1-6; D unclear. The CDR3 is made up of 13 amino acids. V lost 0 bases, J lost 15 bases, and 12 bases lay in between. Per the germline V gene, CDR1 is SGHTA and CDR2 is FQGNSA. The DNA of the CDR3 is TGTGCCAGCAGCTTAGCGGTCGTTGAGCACCTCCACTTT. Protein product: CASSLAVVEHLHF. The variable domain in full, completed from reference TRBV7-2 and TRBJ1-6, reads GAGVSQSPSNKVTEKGKDVELRCDPISGHTALYWYRQSLGQGLEFLIYFQGNSAPDKSGLPSDRFSAERTGGSVSTLTIQRTQQEDSAVYLCASSLAVVEHLHFGNGTRLTVT.

DNA for the CDR3: TGTGCCAGCAGTGAATCAGGGGGCGGTGGCTACACCTTC. Translated, it gives CASSESGGGGYTF. The chain joins TRBV6-1 to TRBJ1-2; the match to TRBD1 covers 8 bases. The germline gives CDR1 MNHNS, CDR2 SASEGT. The CDR3 covers 13 residues. Losses at the gene ends were 2 bases for V and 7 bases for J; bases not matched to a gene: 3.

The J gene is TRBJ2-1, the V gene TRBV5-1; TRBD2 aligns across 10 bases. This CDR3 region has 16 residues. The V segment lost 4 bases and the J segment 5 bases; nucleotides outside the gene matches: 9. Germline V CDR1 and CDR2: SGHRS, YFSETQ. DNA of the CDR3: TGCGCCAGCAGCCCCTTAGCGGGAGGTCCCAACAATGAGCAGTTCTTC. It translates to CASSPLAGGPNNEQFF.

This rearrangement joins TRBV29-1 to TRBJ2-3, with a tentative D call TRBD2 (5 bases). The CDR3 is 14 amino acids. Deletions cut 5 bases from V and 2 bases from J, with 14 bases between. In germline, CDR1 is SQVTM, CDR2 ANQGSEA. The CDR3 loop reads CSVKISGNTDTQYF. Written as DNA, the CDR3 is TGCAGCGTTAAGATCTCCGGGAACACAGATACGCAGTATTTT.

This clonotype was counted once. In DNA form, the CDR3 reads TGTGCCAGCAGTTTAGGCTCTTTCGAGCAGTACTTC. This codes for CASSLGSFEQYF. The chain is built from TRBV12-3 or TRBV12-4 and TRBJ2-5; no clear D. The J call may not be correct, given that the DNA end is closer to TRBJ2-7. The CDR3 has 12 residues.

To note about this clonotype: A much larger clone is a single base away; this may be a read error. The genes are TRBV7-2 and TRBJ2-5, with D perhaps matching TRBD2 (5 bases). Germline lookup yields CDR1 SGHTA and CDR2 FQGNSA. This CDR3 is 15 amino acids long. The V end was cut by 1 base, the J end by 11 bases, with 20 bases between. CDR3 nucleotides: TGTGCCAGCAGCTTAGGCGGGCAAGTGTCCTACAAGCAGTACTTC. Its translation is CASSLGGQVSYKQYF.

This clonotype was counted only a few times. The CDR3 reads CASRLASGSGPTGELFF. CDR3 bases: TGTGCCAGCAGACTAGCAAGCGGGAGTGGACCTACCGGGGAGCTGTTTTTT. The chain couples TRBV3-1 to TRBJ2-2; 8 bases are shared with TRBD2. V dropped 6 bases and J dropped 5; count of bases not matched to a gene: 14. Germline V gene sequence: CDR1 LGHDT, CDR2 YNNKEL (reference sequence). This CDR3 comprises 17 residues.